Listed here is a single TCR beta chain. This clone was counted a few times. This clone's antigen is unknown. Per-base qualities were not stored, and no clone one base away is much larger. In total, 666 healthy bone marrow donors made up the cohort. All cohort members were sampled while nominally healthy, although unrecorded immune exposures were likely present. The donor tested CMV seropositive and was one of the 289 seropositive cohort members. Each donor provided a peripheral blood sample, and peripheral blood mononuclear cells were used for TCR beta sequencing. The Qiagen DNeasy Blood Extraction Kit was used to extract genomic DNA from the blood cell samples. These data belong to a study of cytomegalovirus exposure and HLA in healthy donors (dated by TCRdb to 2017 to 2019). In terms of the full investigation: An earlier analysis of roughly 610 of the donors reported about 300 Gb of sequence data and approximately 120 million unique TCR beta sequences obtained from 150 million to 200 million T cells. Approximately 300 gigabases of sequencing data and around 85 million unique TCR sequences made up an early release that covered roughly 670 HLA-typed donors. Among the roughly 400 genotyped donors, approximately 77% belonged to the genetic ancestry cluster associated with self-reported Caucasian donors. The study aimed to test whether cataloging public T cell receptors could reveal signatures of past pathogen exposure. The T cell repertoires of around 670 subjects were profiled by immunosequencing and related to cytomegalovirus serostatus. Besides the first cohort of approximately 670 subjects, a separate validation cohort made up of 120 different subjects was used. High-throughput TCR immunosequencing, statistical association of individual TCRs with disease status, and machine learning were combined to predict cytomegalovirus infection status. A later analysis re-examined previously published TCR beta repertoires from several hundred donors and added high-resolution HLA genotyping to investigate patterns of TCR occurrence. Rather than using new phenotypic data, the later analysis identified candidate immune exposures from TCR beta sequences and from how often those sequences occurred across donors. An earlier analysis of 587 of the donors used high-throughput TCR beta sequencing to judge whether each TCR beta V gene segment behaved as functional or pseudogenic. Donor age, sex, ethnicity and CMV serostatus were collected together with the repertoire data. Genome-wide SNP genotypes for about 65% of the roughly 670 donors were used in a later genetic analysis, which treated that subset as a discovery cohort. Every discovery cohort repertoire had been produced on one sequencing platform. HLA typing included class I and class II loci at four-digit resolution. Typing coverage varied by locus: 629-630 donors for A, B, C, DRB1 and DQB1; approximately 520 for DQA1; approximately 610 for DPA1; 400 to 480 for DPB1. Roughly 5 DR-DQ haplotypes were handled as single units for association and clustering, since linkage in the cohort was strong. Among 300 to 500 genotyped donors of the cohort, an average of about 240,000 unique TCR beta nucleotide sequences was sequenced per donor, of which 15% to 20% were non-productive. Paper-wide results and their limitations: Sequencing depth was assumed to be roughly uniform across donors in the presence/absence analyses, though that assumption may not hold. Because counts were too low, more than 15 rarely observed V segments, including chromosome 9 orphons, were excluded from the earlier analysis of 587 of the donors. A later analysis found that TCR association rates varied across HLA loci, with DRB1 alleles showing the most associated TCRs and HLA-C alleles the fewest. The cohort was sequenced for TCR beta chains only, and without alpha or paired-chain data the features that could be detected were limited. Assigning TCR associations to individual alleles was difficult when HLA alleles, especially DR and DQ, strongly co-occurred. Broadly in line with IMGT annotations, most TCR beta V segments showed up in productive rearrangements about 90% or about 30% of the time in an earlier analysis of around 550 of the donors. Because the 87-base-pair reads could not distinguish some IMGT-functional V segments, including TRBV6-2 and TRBV6-3, those segments were excluded. Compared with equally common non-associated chains, HLA-associated TCR beta chains in a later analysis were more clonally expanded and had lower generation probabilities. Specific HLA alleles were associated with 15,000 to 20,000 TCR beta sequences at a false discovery rate of 0.05 in a later analysis. In the study, 150 to 200 TCR beta chains were listed as associated with cytomegalovirus. A later analysis reported that several top co-occurrence clusters appeared linked to parvovirus B19, influenza, CMV and Epstein-Barr virus. Correlated functional status among segregating V segments might be attributable to linkage disequilibrium, but an unknown experimental factor could not be ruled out. Because some donors lacked HLA typing at each locus, the association tests relied only on the typed subset. In both the original and validation cohorts, the classifier was reported to diagnose cytomegalovirus status with high specificity and sensitivity. Most TCR sequences were seen in very few donors, while some public TCRs were found in many individuals. A later genetic analysis reported fewer N-insertions in productive TCRs among donors in an Asian-associated ancestry cluster than the roughly 640-donor mean. A further reported finding was that TCR beta sequences accurately predicted the HLA-A and HLA-B alleles for most subjects in the first cohort. A cluster of highly shared sequence variants was judged likely to represent a technical artifact of the sequencing pipeline. A few of the identified cytomegalovirus-associated TCR beta chains were confirmed in vitro to be specific for cytomegalovirus antigens. The authors suggested that the approach could potentially be extended to other disease states and immunological phenotypes. According to a later analysis, most CMV-associated TCR beta chains appeared to be HLA-restricted, and the HLA associations seemed to be driven largely by CMV exposure. CMV serostatus was the only immune exposure information available for the cohort. V-gene and J-gene trimming of TCR beta chains was associated with a missense DCLRE1C variant in a later genetic analysis, and the association was replicated in an independent cohort.

The protocol used for the library was the immunoSEQ multiplex PCR assay. For the multiplex PCR, a mixture combining 60 forward primers for TCR Vbeta segments and 13 reverse primers for TCR Jbeta segments was used. Amplification of the CDR3 region of rearranged TCR beta genes was performed with a multiplex PCR assay on genomic DNA. Amplified TCR beta libraries were sequenced as 87-base-pair reads on the Illumina HiSeq System. In the authors' own workflow: In a later analysis, some 80 million unique TCR beta chains were counted across the 666 repertoires, and roughly 9.9 million of these chains were shared by at least two donors. To remove PCR and sequencing errors, raw reads were error-corrected and collapsed into unique sequences using a nearest-neighbor algorithm that merged closely related sequences. To assign V, D and J gene segments, CDR3 sequences were aligned to IMGT reference sequences. For a sequence to be retained, at least a six-nucleotide match to both a V gene segment and a J gene segment was required. A rearrangement counted as productive if the CDR3 had no stop codons and remained in frame with V and J, and every other rearrangement counted as non-productive. Following IMGT convention, CDR3 was defined as the stretch from the second conserved V-encoded cysteine to the conserved J-encoded phenylalanine. Sequences without an unambiguous match to a single V gene segment were excluded from the earlier analysis of several hundred of the donors. An earlier analysis of a few hundred of the donors called V segments functional above 56.7% productive rearrangements and segregating when the between-donor standard deviation exceeded 5%. A statistical classification framework was built for diagnosing cytomegalovirus status from the catalog of TCR beta chain sequences. V and J gene assignment, in a later analysis, came from comparing TCR nucleotide sequences with IMGT/GENE-DB human TR gene sequences. A later analysis assigned CDR3 sequences and most-parsimonious VDJ recombination scenarios with the TCRdist pipeline. In a later analysis, each TCR beta chain was defined by its CDR3 amino acid sequence together with its V-gene family, and reads without a unique V-gene family were excluded. In a later analysis, 550 to 650 highly shared, low-generation-probability nucleotide sequences were removed to address suspected cross-contamination and a sequencing artifact. In a later analysis, a clonal expansion index for each public chain was calculated from normalized within-repertoire ranks of inferred template counts. In a later analysis, generation probabilities were computed with a VDJ recombination model fitted to out-of-frame rearrangements, and the resulting probabilities were checked against IGoR. In a later analysis, TCR-TCR, TCR-HLA and TCR-CMV co-occurrence was scored with hypergeometric tests, and a repertoire-size bias correction was applied to TCR pairs. In a later analysis, false discovery rates were estimated by permuting HLA or CMV assignments 20 times. In a later analysis, co-occurring TCRs were grouped with DBSCAN, and TCRdist sequence similarity was added when clustering was performed within HLA-allele-positive subsets. For co-occurrence clustering, repertoires with fewer than 30,000 or more than 120,000 public chains were excluded, along with a handful of repertoires with anomalous nucleotide sharing. TCRdb limited this immuneACCESS table to in-frame rearrangements with V and J called. A share of clones is missing; checked studies link under half to unresolved V genes, and the rest is unexplained. Clone size and V and J calls were adopted from that table, with D and trimming inferred from the DNA. This sample gives roughly 63,000 clones in total; roughly 70% of them show up just once. In total, the top ten clones hold about 23% of the sample.

Trimming takes 2 bases off V and 2 bases off J; junction bases not matched to a gene: 12. CDR1 and CDR2 (SGHDN, FVKESK) derive from the germline V gene. Taken from cysteine to phenylalanine, the CDR3 has 18 residues. The CDR3 DNA has 54 bases and is translated from base 1. The V and J genes are TRBV14 and TRBJ2-1, with 7 central nucleotides matching TRBD1. Specimen: PBMCs. This clonotype was sampled from a man in his fifties in good health and CMV-seropositive. The CDR3 region has the sequence CASSQSGGTVRTYNEQFF. In nucleotide form, the sequence is TGTGCCAGCAGCCAATCAGGGGGAACGGTACGGACCTACAATGAGCAGTTCTTC.